Only a few counts were recorded for the clone carrying this T cell receptor beta chain. The germline gene is not matched at one end of the junction; a read error may be the cause. This record belongs to a study of regulatory T cells in long-lasting Graves disease. Germline V CDR1 and CDR2: SGHRS, YFSETQ. This CDR3 has 14 amino acids. Indicated time point: newly diagnosed GD, antithyroid drugs for less than 3 months. PBMC RNA was the source of the TCR library. Arm-PCR of CDR3 regions with iRepertoire HTBI primers generated TCR beta libraries. TCRdb independently ran MiXCR on the multiplex PCR reads; one entry per CDR3 protein. The sample consists of roughly 500,000 distinct CDR3 sequences, roughly 14% of them appearing once. These data were likewise used in another study, on T cells in Graves' hyperthyroidism and ophthalmopathy.

This chain uses TRBV5-1 with TRBJ2-3; 8 bases are a match to TRBD1. The receptor comes from a man aged 25 to 40 with Graves disease. The sequences come from peripheral blood mononuclear cells (PBMCs), collected at new diagnosis, from a patient treated with antithyroid drugs. The CDR3 region has the DNA TGCGCCAGCAGTTTAACAGGGGGTACAGATACGCAGTGTTTT. This translates into CASSLTGGTDTQCF.